A single sample gave rise to the 10 T cell receptor beta chains below, sequenced in a study of human T cells and chemical hapten exposure. The time point here: healthy volunteer bleed at 6 weeks. Unfractionated whole blood yielded the extracted total RNA. TCRdb reprocessed the RACE reads via MiXCR and lists one record per CDR3 protein. The sample lists 65,000 to 95,000 distinct CDR3 sequences; 8.5% to 10% were seen once. Sequencing input: whole blood. The receptors come from a female donor in good health. Some clones in this sample may be carry-over from other donors' samples.

This chain uses TRBV2 with TRBJ2-7, with D possibly matching TRBD1 (6 bases). V lost 6 bases to trimming and J lost 6 bases, with 15 bases between them. The length of the CDR3 is 13 residues. Germline CDR1 reads SNHLY; CDR2 reads FYNNEI. CDR3: CASSKNTGFEQYF. The CDR3, as DNA: TGTGCCAGCAGCAAAAATACAGGGTTCGAGCAGTACTTC.

This clonotype was recorded many times. V usage is TRBV2 and J usage is TRBJ2-7, with TRBD1 as a possible D gene (5 bases). V was cut by 2 bases and J by 4 bases, with 12 bases left in between. There are 14 residues in the CDR3. Germline V CDR1 and CDR2: SNHLY, FYNNEI. The CDR3 is CASSEPDRAYEQYF. In DNA form, the CDR3 reads TGTGCCAGCAGTGAACCAGACAGAGCATACGAGCAGTACTTC.

In this sample, this clonotype turned up many times. This chain connects TRBV20-1 to TRBJ2-7, with 7 nucleotides matching TRBD2. V gave up 3 bases and J gave up 0 bases; unmatched junction bases: 11. CDR3 size: 16 residues. Per germline, CDR1 DFQATT and CDR2 SNEGSKA (reference sequence). In nucleotides, the CDR3 is TGCAGTGCTAGGGATCACTTGCGGGGGAGCTCCTACGAGCAGTACTTC. Translated: CSARDHLRGSSYEQYF.

The chain links TRBV27 to TRBJ1-4; D possibly corresponds to TRBD1 (5 bases). The CDR3 totals 15 residues. V was shortened by 4 bases and J by 8 bases, with 17 bases between the two germline ends. From germline, CDR1 is MNHEY and CDR2 SMNVEV (reference sequence). CDR3 in amino acids: CASSSTPGHVEKLFF. The CDR3 DNA reads TGTGCCAGCAGTTCAACCCCCGGACACGTCGAAAAACTGTTTTTT.

The rearrangement uses TRBV5-1 and TRBJ1-5, with 7 bases aligning to TRBD1. J lost 1 base, V lost 4 bases, and 5 bases had no gene match. The CDR3 spans 15 residues. Germline CDR1 and CDR2: SGHRS and YFSETQ. The CDR3 bases are TGCGCCAGCAGCCTGACAGGGCCAAGCAATCAGCCCCAGCATTTT. Amino acids: CASSLTGPSNQPQHF.

This chain links TRBV6-5 with TRBJ2-3; the D gene could be TRBD1 or TRBD2 (5 bases each). This CDR3 contains 17 residues. Trimming removed 4 bases from V and 0 bases from J, with 17 bases in between. Looked up from germline, CDR1 is MNHEY and CDR2 is SVGAGI. The CDR3 sequence: CASSLMTGPPSTDTQYF. The CDR3 DNA is TGTGCCAGCAGTTTAATGACGGGGCCACCTAGCACAGATACGCAGTATTTT.

This clonotype was detected a few times. This chain uses TRBV20-1 with TRBJ1-2, with TRBD1 identical over 9 bases. The ends lost 3 bases at V and 8 bases at J; junction bases unmatched: 10. This CDR3 is built from 14 residues. CDR1 and CDR2 from the germline V gene are DFQATT and SNEGSKA (reference sequence). In DNA form, the CDR3 reads TGCAGTGCTAGGCGGGACAGGGAGGCCTTCGGCTACACCTTC. Translating it yields CSARRDREAFGYTF.

This clonotype was detected only a few times. The rearrangement joins TRBV18 to TRBJ1-4, with D possibly matching TRBD1 (6 bases). V dropped 3 bases and J dropped 4 bases, with 15 bases sitting between them. Germline V gene data show CDR1 as KGHSH and CDR2 as LQKENI. The CDR3 has 16 residues. The CDR3 DNA follows: TGTGCCAGCTCACCGAGCCGGGACAACAGTAATGAAAAACTGTTTTTT. Translated, it gives CASSPSRDNSNEKLFF. The full variable domain, completed using reference TRBV18 and TRBJ1-4, is NAGVMQNPRHLVRRRGQEARLRCSPMKGHSHVYWYRQLPEEGLKFMVYLQKENIIDESGMPKERFSAEFPKEGPSILRIQQVVRGDSAAYFCASSPSRDNSNEKLFFGSGTQLSVL.

This rearrangement joins TRBV29-1 to TRBJ1-4; D is possibly TRBD1 (5 bases). Trimming left V 5 bases short and J 8 bases short, with 15 bases between. Germline loops: CDR1 SQVTM, CDR2 ANQGSEA. The CDR3 totals 13 residues. CDR3 protein: CSVLRGLGEKLFF. The CDR3 DNA reads as TGCAGCGTTTTAAGGGGCCTGGGCGAAAAACTGTTTTTT.

This clonotype showed up many times. The chain couples TRBV19 to TRBJ2-1, with a weak D call TRBD2 (5 bases). This CDR3 has 13 residues. V was trimmed by 6 bases and J by 13 bases, leaving 19 bases between them. CDR1 is LNHDA, CDR2 SQIVND, per germline (reference sequence). CDR3 DNA sequence: TGTGCCAGTAGGCAGGCGGGTTCGTCCCCCCAGTTCTTC. It yields the protein CASRQAGSSPQFF.